The 15 T cell receptor beta chains reported below all come from one sample, sequenced in a study of blood T cells in healthy people across ages. The authors ran a second PCR of roughly 6 to 12 cycles using a sample-barcoded 5' primer and a J-beta primer mix. TCRdb re-called the 5' RACE reads through MiXCR, storing one row per CDR3 protein. This table has about 1.8 million distinct CDR3 sequences, less than 50% appearing once. Sequencing was done on a sample of blood. All receptors come from a woman aged 40 to 50 in good health.

V gene TRBV5-1 combines with J gene TRBJ2-4; 8 nucleotides agree with TRBD1. The V gene's germline CDR1 is SGHRS and CDR2 YFSETQ. This CDR3 has 15 residues. V was pared by 3 bases and J by 11 bases, with 13 bases of the junction left unmatched. The CDR3 loop is CASSSAQGALTVQYF. CDR3 nucleotide sequence: TGCGCCAGCAGCTCGGCCCAGGGGGCCCTTACCGTTCAGTACTTC. The full variable domain, its missing parts supplied by reference TRBV5-1 and TRBJ2-4, is KAGVTQTPRYLIKTRGQQVTLSCSPISGHRSVSWYQQTPGQGLQFLFEYFSETQRNKGNFPGRFSGRQFSNSRSEMNVSTLELGDSALYLCASSSAQGALTVQYFGAGTRLSVL.

Concerning this clonotype: Germline is not matched at one junction end, which may reflect a read error. This chain's CDR3 is CSVQDRATYGYTF. The CDR3 DNA is TGCAGCGTTCAAGACAGGGCAACCTATGGCTACACCTTC. The chain carries TRBV29-1 and TRBJ1-2, with 7 bases aligning to TRBD1. The CDR3 loop spans 13 amino acids. Germline CDR1 is SQVTM and CDR2 is ANQGSEA.

The CDR3, as DNA: TGTGCCAGTTCTCAGACAGTTCCCTATGGCTACACCTTC. The encoded protein is CASSQTVPYGYTF. The J gene is TRBJ1-2, the V gene TRBV28; the D gene is possibly TRBD1 (5 bases). The CDR3 runs 13 residues. The germline CDR1 and CDR2 sequences are MDHEN and SYDVKM. V dropped 9 bases and J dropped 4 bases, with 15 bases sitting between them.

The table lists this clonotype with a few counts. V and J are TRBV4-3 and TRBJ2-3; 9 bases agree with TRBD2. The germline V gene encodes CDR1 LGHNA and CDR2 YSLEER. Trimming at V came to 0 bases and at J to 2 bases, leaving 6 bases not matched to a gene. This CDR3 is built from 17 residues. As DNA, the CDR3 is TGCGCCAGCAGCCAAGAGACTATAGCGGGGGACACAGATACGCAGTATTTT. This encodes CASSQETIAGDTDTQYF.

V and J are TRBV16 and TRBJ1-2; D remains ambiguous. CDR3 length: 14 residues. Trimming cost V 3 bases and J 2 bases, with 10 bases left between them. CDR1 is KGHSY and CDR2 is FQNENV in the germline V gene. In nucleotides, the CDR3 is TGTGCCAGCAGCCACGGTCCCTGGAACTATGGCTACACCTTC. Translation gives CASSHGPWNYGYTF.

A few counts support this clonotype. The gene calls are TRBV7-8 and TRBJ2-7; D remains unclear. Matching the DNA end better, TRBJ2-5 makes the J call doubtful. CDR3 size: 12 residues. Per the germline V gene, CDR1 is SGHVS and CDR2 is FQNEAQ. CDR3 in DNA: TGTGCCAGCAGCTTATTGGCTGAGACCCAGTACTTC. It specifies CASSLLAETQYF.

This clonotype was observed once. V usage is TRBV20-1 and J usage is TRBJ2-6, with D possibly matching TRBD2 (6 bases). Germline-derived CDR1 and CDR2 are DFQATT and SNEGSKA (reference sequence). This CDR3 region has 16 residues. V lost 5 bases to trimming and J lost 1 base, with 15 bases between them. The CDR3 here is CSAEGGRESGANVLTF. The CDR3 DNA reads TGCAGTGCTGAGGGCGGACGGGAGTCTGGGGCCAACGTCCTGACTTTC.

V and J are TRBV4-2 and TRBJ2-2; D gene unclear. The CDR3 has 13 residues. V lost 6 bases and J 10 bases, leaving 15 bases between the germline ends. Germline V gene lookup returns CDR1 LGHNA and CDR2 YNFKEQ. This CDR3 reads CASRDRLSAELFF. CDR3 in DNA: TGTGCCAGCAGGGATAGATTATCAGCGGAGCTGTTTTTT.

This clonotype has a handful of counts. The gene calls are TRBV6-6 and TRBJ2-7; D call uncertain. The CDR3 has 11 amino acids. Germline V gene lookup returns CDR1 MNHNY and CDR2 SVGAGI (reference sequence). Trimming took off 0 bases at V and 6 bases at J, with 3 bases between the two ends. CDR3 loop: CASSYSFEQYF. The CDR3 nucleotides read TGTGCCAGCAGTTACTCTTTCGAGCAGTACTTC.

This clonotype has ten or more counts. The chain has TRBV14 and TRBJ2-7; D is possibly TRBD2 (6 bases). The CDR3 consists of 14 residues. In germline, CDR1 is SGHDN, CDR2 FVKESK. V lost 1 base and J lost 3, with 10 bases in between. The CDR3 sequence is CASSQVAGFYEQYF. CDR3 nucleotides: TGTGCCAGCAGCCAAGTTGCGGGGTTCTACGAGCAGTACTTC.

V gene TRBV6-2 or TRBV6-3 combines with J gene TRBJ1-5; weak D call: TRBD1 (6 bases). The length of the CDR3 is 16 residues. The V gene's germline CDR1 is MNHEY and CDR2 SVGEGT. The ends were cut back, 6 bases at V and 5 bases at J, with 20 bases in the middle. The DNA for the CDR3 is TGTGCCAGCAGGCTCTCTAGGGGGGTAGGGGATCAGCCCCAGCATTTT. Its translation: CASRLSRGVGDQPQHF.

In this sample, this clonotype turned up a few times. V is TRBV7-2 and J is TRBJ1-5, with unresolved D. The CDR3 runs to 16 residues. V lost 4 bases to trimming and J lost 3 bases, with 16 bases between them. Germline CDR1 SGHTA, CDR2 FQGNSA. CDR3 amino acids: CASSSPRVGSNQPQHF. For the CDR3, the DNA is TGTGCCAGCAGCTCCCCTCGGGTAGGGTCCAATCAGCCCCAGCATTTT.

The chain carries TRBV20-1 and TRBJ2-3, with D possibly being TRBD2 (5 bases). V was trimmed by 0 bases and J by 1 base, leaving 11 bases between them. Germline values: CDR1 DFQATT, CDR2 SNEGSKA (reference sequence). This CDR3 contains 15 residues. The CDR3 nucleotides are TGCAGTGCTAGAGATCATGGCGGGCGCACAGATACGCAGTATTTT. Translated: CSARDHGGRTDTQYF.

This clonotype was seen ten or more times. The chain combines TRBV15 with TRBJ2-5, with D perhaps given as TRBD1 or TRBD2 (5 bases each). Germline CDR1 LNHNV, CDR2 YYDKDF (reference sequence). The CDR3 contains 17 residues. Trimming removed 0 bases at V and 5 bases at J, with 19 bases between. The CDR3 loop is CATSRDQRQGELETQYF. In DNA, the CDR3 is TGTGCCACCAGCAGAGATCAGCGTCAGGGAGAATTGGAGACCCAGTACTTC. The whole variable domain, filled in from reference TRBV15 and TRBJ2-5, reads DAMVIQNPRYQVTQFGKPVTLSCSQTLNHNVMYWYQQKSSQAPKLLFHYYDKDFNNEADTPDNFQSRRPNTSFCFLDIRSPGLGDTAMYLCATSRDQRQGELETQYFGPGTRLLVL.

This clonotype was counted a few times. CDR3 residues: CASSQVARTYNEQFF. As DNA, the CDR3 is TGCGCCAGCAGCCAAGTTGCGCGGACCTACAATGAGCAGTTCTTC. The chain uses TRBV4-3 and TRBJ2-1; D uncertain. The V gene lost 1 base and the J gene lost 2 bases, with 9 bases spanning the gap. CDR1 is LGHNA and CDR2 is YSLEER in the germline V gene. CDR3 size: 15 residues.